This TCR beta chain was observed in a study of blood T cell repertoires in COVID-19. About the study: Both acute and convalescent COVID-19 samples were obtained from the United States, Italy and Spain. PBMCs, B-cell-depleted T cells, or T cells were the source of the cDNA or gDNA that made up the material.

As originally analysed: Amplifying reference gene primers gave estimates of nucleated cell counts. TCRdb's copy holds only in-frame clones and misses some; the assay was immunoSEQ multiplex PCR. V and J calls and clone size follow that table, whereas D and trimming were derived from the DNA. Among about 310,000 clones listed, about nine tenths were seen once. After removal of 5 bases from V and 3 bases from J, the junction contained 6 bases not matched to a gene. Germline V gene lookup returns CDR1 LNHDA and CDR2 SQIVND (reference sequence). The CDR3 totals 14 residues. This chain uses TRBV19 with TRBJ1-2; 7 nucleotides agree with TRBD1. The sequence was collected from a man aged 50-60 years with active or convalescent COVID-19. The sample consisted of peripheral blood. The CDR3 protein is CASSQRQGYYGYTF. In nucleotides, the CDR3 is TGTGCCAGTAGTCAACGACAGGGTTACTATGGCTACACCTTC.